A selection of T cell receptor beta chains follows, all from one sample in a study of Graves' ophthalmopathy and Graves' hyperthyroidism. TCRdb fed the multiplex PCR reads into MiXCR, producing one record per CDR3 protein. The repertoire has 360,000 or so distinct CDR3 sequences, around 19% of them found once; the top ten carry 1.6%. Specimen: peripheral blood. These receptors were taken from a woman aged 18-29 years with Graves' ophthalmopathy. Both conserved end residues are part of each CDR3. The order of the fields is J gene, clone size, V gene, D gene, CDR3 protein, CDR3 DNA. A D gene is named only where the DNA matches it firmly. Some rows have no size entry. The others give once, few or many, or a class for an expanded clone.

J gene: TRBJ1-6
clone size: many
V gene: TRBV11-2
D gene: NA
CDR3 protein: CASSLALSPTF
CDR3 DNA: TGTGCCAGCAGCTTAGCCTTGTCGCCCACCTTT

J gene: TRBJ1-2
clone size: many
V gene: TRBV6-1
D gene: NA
CDR3 protein: CASSDGGVLYGYTF
CDR3 DNA: TGTGCCAGCAGCGACGGGGGGGTTCTATATGGCTACACCTTC

J gene: TRBJ1-6
clone size: many
V gene: TRBV11-2
D gene: NA
CDR3 protein: CASSLDRPGTIIPSPLHF
CDR3 DNA: TGTGCCAGCAGCTTAGATCGGCCGGGTACCATCATCCCCTCACCCCTCCACTTT

J gene: TRBJ1-2
clone size: NA
V gene: TRBV4-1
D gene: NA
CDR3 protein: CASSPGVGKHYGYTF
CDR3 DNA: TGCGCCAGCAGCCCAGGTGTAGGGAAACACTATGGCTACACCTTC

J gene: TRBJ2-7
clone size: NA
V gene: TRBV28
D gene: NA
CDR3 protein: CASSSRRGYERYF
CDR3 DNA: TGTGCCAGCAGCTCCCGAAGGGGCTACGAGCGGTACTTC

J gene: TRBJ1-6
clone size: NA
V gene: TRBV6-2/TRBV6-3
D gene: NA
CDR3 protein: CASRDDRINSPLHF
CDR3 DNA: TGTGCCAGCAGGGACGACAGGATTAATTCACCCCTCCACTTT

J gene: TRBJ1-2
clone size: many
V gene: TRBV29-1
D gene: NA
CDR3 protein: CSVISAGGYTF
CDR3 DNA: TGCAGCGTGATCTCGGCGGGAGGCTACACCTTC

J gene: TRBJ2-5
clone size: NA
V gene: TRBV28
D gene: TRBD2
CDR3 protein: CASARLAFQETQYF
CDR3 DNA: TGTGCCAGCGCACGACTAGCCTTCCAAGAGACCCAGTACTTC

J gene: TRBJ2-5
clone size: many
V gene: TRBV20-1
D gene: NA
CDR3 protein: CSASPAGDQETQYF
CDR3 DNA: TGCAGTGCTAGCCCGGCCGGGGACCAAGAGACCCAGTACTTC

J gene: TRBJ2-7
clone size: few
V gene: TRBV15
D gene: NA
CDR3 protein: CATSRQGGSYEQYF
CDR3 DNA: TGTGCCACCAGCAGGCAGGGGGGCTCCTACGAGCAGTACTTC

J gene: TRBJ2-5
clone size: many
V gene: TRBV29-1
D gene: TRBD2
CDR3 protein: CSVEGATSGSGKTQYF
CDR3 DNA: TGCAGCGTTGAAGGAGCGACTAGCGGGAGCGGAAAGACCCAGTACTTC

J gene: TRBJ2-7
clone size: few
V gene: TRBV28
D gene: NA
CDR3 protein: CASSQRSWHPTYEQYF
CDR3 DNA: TGTGCCAGCAGCCAGCGCTCCTGGCACCCCACCTACGAGCAGTACTTC

J gene: TRBJ2-5
clone size: many
V gene: TRBV28
D gene: NA
CDR3 protein: CASSLLASRNQETQYF
CDR3 DNA: TGTGCCAGCAGTTTATTGGCTAGCAGAAACCAAGAGACCCAGTACTTC

J gene: TRBJ1-1
clone size: few
V gene: TRBV19
D gene: NA
CDR3 protein: CASSQTMNTEAFF
CDR3 DNA: TGTGCCAGTAGTCAGACCATGAACACTGAAGCTTTCTTT

J gene: TRBJ2-2
clone size: many
V gene: TRBV11-3
D gene: TRBD1
CDR3 protein: CASSLPQGARLNTGELFF
CDR3 DNA: TGTGCCAGCAGCTTACCCCAGGGGGCCCGCTTGAACACCGGGGAGCTGTTTTTT

J gene: TRBJ1-3
clone size: many
V gene: TRBV6-5
D gene: NA
CDR3 protein: CASSYRLSGNTIYF
CDR3 DNA: TGTGCCAGCAGTTACCGCCTCTCTGGAAACACCATATATTTT

J gene: TRBJ2-5
clone size: many
V gene: TRBV18
D gene: TRBD1
CDR3 protein: CASSGTGGQETQYF
CDR3 DNA: TGTGCCAGCTCAGGCACAGGGGGCCAAGAGACCCAGTACTTC

J gene: TRBJ2-3
clone size: many
V gene: TRBV12-3/TRBV12-4
D gene: TRBD1
CDR3 protein: CASSAQTGRSADTQYF
CDR3 DNA: TGTGCCAGCAGTGCCCAGACAGGGCGTAGCGCAGATACGCAGTATTTT

J gene: TRBJ2-2
clone size: many
V gene: TRBV5-1
D gene: NA
CDR3 protein: CASSPSYRAGELFF
CDR3 DNA: TGCGCCAGCAGCCCGAGTTACCGCGCCGGGGAGCTGTTTTTT

J gene: TRBJ1-1
clone size: NA
V gene: TRBV30
D gene: NA
CDR3 protein: CAWARGMNTEAFF
CDR3 DNA: TGTGCCTGGGCCCGGGGGATGAACACTGAAGCTTTCTTT

J gene: TRBJ1-1
clone size: many
V gene: TRBV11-2
D gene: NA
CDR3 protein: CASSLRYTEAFF
CDR3 DNA: TGTGCCAGCAGCTTAAGGTACACCGAAGCTTTCTTT

J gene: TRBJ2-5
clone size: many
V gene: TRBV6-5
D gene: TRBD2
CDR3 protein: CASRLYSYSGRAEETQYF
CDR3 DNA: TGTGCCAGCAGGCTTTACAGCTATAGCGGGAGGGCCGAAGAGACCCAGTACTTC

J gene: TRBJ1-2
clone size: many
V gene: TRBV7-2
D gene: NA
CDR3 protein: CASSLGELLYTF
CDR3 DNA: TGTGCCAGCAGCTTAGGGGAACTCCTCTACACCTTC

J gene: TRBJ1-6
clone size: many
V gene: TRBV9
D gene: NA
CDR3 protein: CASSAGPYNSPLHF
CDR3 DNA: TGTGCCAGCAGCGCAGGTCCTTATAATTCACCCCTCCACTTT

J gene: TRBJ2-2
clone size: NA
V gene: TRBV6-4
D gene: NA
CDR3 protein: CASSTRNTGELFF
CDR3 DNA: TGTGCCAGCAGCACCCGAAACACCGGGGAGCTGTTTTTT

J gene: TRBJ1-5
clone size: many
V gene: TRBV6-5
D gene: NA
CDR3 protein: CATGEVSNQPQHF
CDR3 DNA: TGTGCCACCGGGGAGGTCAGCAATCAGCCCCAGCATTTT

J gene: TRBJ2-7
clone size: NA
V gene: TRBV7-2
D gene: NA
CDR3 protein: CASSYGVNEQYF
CDR3 DNA: TGTGCCAGCAGCTATGGCGTTAACGAGCAGTACTTC

J gene: TRBJ2-2
clone size: many
V gene: TRBV12-3/TRBV12-4
D gene: NA
CDR3 protein: CASSPLFGLRELFF
CDR3 DNA: TGTGCCAGCAGCCCCCTGTTTGGGCTCCGGGAGCTGTTTTTT

J gene: TRBJ2-6
clone size: many
V gene: TRBV6-5
D gene: NA
CDR3 protein: CASRLAGPGANVLTF
CDR3 DNA: TGTGCCAGCAGATTAGCAGGGCCCGGGGCCAACGTCCTGACTTTC